What follows are 24 T cell receptor beta chains derived from one specimen sequenced in a study of molecular identifiers for immune sequencing clone quantification. One entry per CDR3 protein results from TCRdb running MiXCR on the PCR reads. This table holds more than 60,000 distinct CDR3 sequences, around 17% found once. Sample: naive CD8+ T cells from blood, with Jurkat cell RNA spiked in. Subset in this sample: FACS-sorted CD8+CD4-CCR7+CD45RA+ naive T cells. The receptors here all came from a human donor in good health. Some libraries in this study had Jurkat cell RNA spiked in.

The sample holds many counts of this clonotype. J is TRBJ2-3 and V is TRBV20-1, with D perhaps TRBD1 or TRBD2 (5 bases each). This CDR3 spans 15 amino acids. Trimming removed 6 bases from V and 2 bases from J, with 18 bases in between. The germline CDR1 and CDR2 sequences are DFQATT and SNEGSKA (reference sequence). The CDR3 DNA reads as TGCAGTGCCGACAGCGGTGCCCGAAACACAGATACGCAGTATTTT. Its protein product is CSADSGARNTDTQYF.

Details on this clonotype: The junction does not match germline at one end; this may be a read error. V usage is TRBV4-1 and J usage is TRBJ2-5; the D gene is possibly TRBD1 (6 bases). This CDR3 has 16 residues. The germline V gene has CDR1 MGHRA and CDR2 YSYEKL. CDR3 region: CASSPRTGSVQGTQYF. CDR3 DNA: TGCGCCAGCAGCCCAAGAACAGGGTCGGTCCAAGGGACCCAGTACTTC.

A remark on this clonotype: Possible read error: a much larger clone is one base away. V gene TRBV11-3 combines with J gene TRBJ2-1; TRBD1 or TRBD2 may be the D gene (6 bases each). This CDR3 has 16 residues. From germline, CDR1 is SGHNT and CDR2 YENEEA. V lost 5 bases, J lost 4 bases, and 18 bases lay in between. The CDR3: CASSPHRGPGYNEQFF. The CDR3 coding sequence is TGTGCCAGCAGCCCCCATCGGGGGCCAGGGTACAATGAGCAGTTCTTC.

The rearrangement uses TRBV4-3 and TRBJ2-1; TRBD2 is a possible D gene (5 bases). V lost 0 bases and J 6 bases, leaving 12 bases between the germline ends. The CDR3 loop spans 15 amino acids. Looked up from germline, CDR1 is LGHNA and CDR2 is YSLEER. DNA for the CDR3: TGCGCCAGCAGCCAAGAGGTGGGAGTGGGCAATGAGCAGTTCTTC. This gives the protein CASSQEVGVGNEQFF.

In this sample, this clonotype turned up a few times. The V call is TRBV5-1, the J call TRBJ1-1; no clear D gene. CDR1 is SGHRS, CDR2 YFSETQ, per germline. The CDR3 has 14 residues. The V gene lost 5 bases and the J gene lost 6 bases, with 17 bases spanning the gap. The chain's CDR3 is CASRGLRGRSEAFF. In DNA, the CDR3 is TGCGCCAGCAGAGGACTCCGAGGGCGGTCTGAAGCTTTCTTT.

There are a few counts of this clonotype. Given a much more abundant clone one base away, this may be a read error. The gene calls are TRBV20-1 and TRBJ2-7, with 8 nucleotides matching TRBD1. The CDR3 is 15 amino acids. The germline V gene has CDR1 DFQATT and CDR2 SNEGSKA (reference sequence). The CDR3 nucleotides are TGCAGTGCTAGAGCCCGGACAGGGAGCTCCTGCGAGCAGTACTTC. This sequence encodes CSARARTGSSCEQYF.

There are many counts of this clonotype. The chain combines TRBV28 with TRBJ2-6, with D perhaps TRBD1 or TRBD2 (6 bases each). Germline-derived CDR1 and CDR2 are MDHEN and SYDVKM. Trimming pared 0 bases from V and 1 base from J, leaving 13 bases between. This CDR3 contains 18 residues. CDR3 sequence: CASSLWVGAGSGANVLTF. The CDR3 DNA is TGTGCCAGCAGTTTATGGGTGGGGGCGGGGTCTGGGGCCAACGTCCTGACTTTC.

This clonotype was counted many times. V usage is TRBV27 and J usage is TRBJ1-5; a possible D gene is TRBD1 (5 bases). Germline CDR1 reads MNHEY; CDR2 reads SMNVEV (reference sequence). V lost 5 bases to trimming and J lost 3 bases, with 11 bases between them. This CDR3 spans 14 amino acids. The CDR3 nucleotides are TGTGCCAGCAGTCTAACAGGCTTCAATCAGCCCCAGCATTTT. This encodes CASSLTGFNQPQHF.

In the case of this clonotype: No conserved phenylalanine or tryptophan ends this CDR3, so it is likely a read error. This chain connects TRBV24-1 to TRBJ2-5; D unclear. Trimming removed 3 bases from V and 1 base from J, with 5 bases in between. Germline V gene data show CDR1 as KGHDR and CDR2 as SFDVKD. The CDR3 is 13 amino acids. The DNA of the CDR3 is TGTGCCACCAGTGATCCAGTCCAAGAGACCCAGTACTAC. As protein: CATSDPVQETQYY.

The chain has TRBV7-2 and TRBJ2-7; 8 bases line up with TRBD1. V shed 4 bases, J shed 2 bases, and the junction held 7 bases outside the gene matches. Germline V gives CDR1 SGHTA, CDR2 FQGNSA. The CDR3 is 15 residues long. The CDR3 loop is CASSSYNRGTYEQYF. The CDR3 nucleotides read TGTGCCAGCAGCTCATATAACAGGGGGACCTACGAGCAGTACTTC.

Regarding this clonotype: This may be a read error, as it is one base from a much larger clone. The chain is built from TRBV19 and TRBJ2-7; maybe TRBD1 (6 bases). The CDR3 has 14 residues. CDR1 and CDR2 from the germline V gene are LNHDA and SQIVND (reference sequence). CDR3 sequence (DNA): TGTGCCAGTAGCGTACAGGGCAACTCCTACGAGCAGCACTTC. This translates into CASSVQGNSYEQHF.

Ten or more counts support this clonotype. V gene TRBV7-2 combines with J gene TRBJ1-5, with 7 bases fitting TRBD1. The junction had 8 bases not matched to a gene; V was cut back by 5 bases and J by 4 bases. The CDR3 has 15 residues. Germline V gives CDR1 SGHTA, CDR2 FQGNSA. CDR3 sequence: CASSIYRGENQPQHF. In DNA, the CDR3 is TGTGCCAGCAGCATCTACAGGGGTGAAAATCAGCCCCAGCATTTT.

Of note for this clonotype: This may be a read error: a much more frequent sequence differs by one nucleotide. The chain recombines TRBV6-5 with TRBJ1-2, with D possibly TRBD1 on 6 matching bases. The length of the CDR3 is 17 residues. The germline V gene has CDR1 MNHEY and CDR2 SVGAGI. The CDR3 nucleotides read TGTGCCAGCAGTTACTCGACGGCAGGGGCTGTTGGCTATGGCTACGCCTTC. This encodes CASSYSTAGAVGYGYAF.

The V and J genes are TRBV12-3 or TRBV12-4 and TRBJ2-7; D perhaps matches TRBD2 (6 bases). The CDR3 is made up of 16 amino acids. V was clipped by 5 bases and J by 1 base, with 18 bases between them. CDR3 nucleotides: TGTGCCAGCAGTGATGGAGGGTATCGGGGGTCCTACGAGCAGTACTTC. Encoded protein: CASSDGGYRGSYEQYF.

The V call is TRBV14, the J call TRBJ1-1; D gene uncertain. V gave up 2 bases and J gave up 3 bases, with 7 bases separating them. Germline V lookup: CDR1 SGHDN, CDR2 FVKESK. The CDR3 has 13 amino acids. Here the CDR3 reads CASSQFLYTEAFF. The CDR3 bases are TGTGCCAGCAGCCAATTTCTGTACACTGAAGCTTTCTTT. Looking up the rest from reference TRBV14 and TRBJ1-1 gives the full variable domain: EAGVTQFPSHSVIEKGQTVTLRCDPISGHDNLYWYRRVMGKEIKFLLHFVKESKQDESGMPNNRFLAERTGGTYSTLKVQPAELEDSGVYFCASSQFLYTEAFFGQGTRLTVV.

The sample holds many counts of this clonotype. This chain uses TRBV4-1 with TRBJ2-1, with D possibly TRBD2 on 6 matching bases. From germline, CDR1 is MGHRA and CDR2 YSYEKL. The CDR3 loop spans 15 amino acids. The V gene lost 0 bases and the J gene lost 6 bases, with 12 bases spanning the gap. The CDR3 here is CASSQEPQGGNEQFF. The CDR3 DNA reads as TGCGCCAGCAGCCAAGAGCCGCAGGGAGGCAATGAGCAGTTCTTC.

This clonotype showed up many times. This chain links TRBV4-1 with TRBJ2-5; D ambiguous. V lost 0 bases to trimming and J lost 2 bases, with 7 bases between them. CDR1 and CDR2 from the germline V gene are MGHRA and YSYEKL. This CDR3 has 14 amino acids. The CDR3 sequence is CASSQDKIQETQYF. In DNA, the CDR3 is TGCGCCAGCAGCCAAGATAAGATACAAGAGACCCAGTACTTC.

This clonotype was seen repeatedly, ten times or more. The J gene is TRBJ2-5, the V gene TRBV4-1; 10 bases map to TRBD2. The CDR3 runs to 16 residues. Germline values: CDR1 MGHRA, CDR2 YSYEKL. Trimming took 0 bases from V and 5 from J; bases not matched to a gene: 6. The CDR3 DNA follows: TGCGCCAGCAGCCAAGAGAGTAGCGGGAGGAGGGAGACCCAGTACTTC. Translating gives CASSQESSGRRETQYF.

In DNA form, the CDR3 reads TGCGCCAGCAGCTACAGACCAGCTTTCTTT. Protein sequence: CASSYRPAFF. The rearrangement links TRBV5-1 to TRBJ1-1, with D uncertain. Trimming stripped 3 bases from V and 10 bases from J, with 7 bases between. Looked up from germline, CDR1 is SGHRS and CDR2 is YFSETQ. The length of the CDR3 is 10 residues.

The rearrangement links TRBV12-3 or TRBV12-4 to TRBJ2-2; D might be TRBD1 (6 bases). The CDR3 consists of 15 residues. Trimming cost V 5 bases and J 0 bases, with 10 bases left between them. The CDR3 reads CASSLGTPNTGELFF. CDR3 sequence (DNA): TGTGCCAGCAGTCTTGGGACACCGAACACCGGGGAGCTGTTTTTT.

This clonotype occurred many times. The rearrangement uses TRBV25-1 and TRBJ1-2; D gene unclear. V gave up 1 base and J gave up 2 bases, with 8 bases separating them. The length of the CDR3 is 14 residues. The germline V gene encodes CDR1 MGHDK and CDR2 SYGVNS. The CDR3 DNA follows: TGTGCCAGCAGTGAATCCGGTGAAAACTATGGCTACACCTTC. Translation: CASSESGENYGYTF.

In its sample, this clonotype was seen many times. The chain employs TRBV7-9 and TRBJ2-5, with D perhaps matching TRBD1 (5 bases). Germline-derived CDR1 and CDR2 are SEHNR and FQNEAQ (reference sequence). Trimming took 0 bases from V and 3 from J, leaving 14 bases between them. This CDR3 contains 16 residues. As DNA, the CDR3 is TGTGCCAGCAGCTTAGCCCAGGGATGGTTGGAAGAGACCCAGTACTTC. Residues: CASSLAQGWLEETQYF.

Many counts were recorded for this clonotype. This chain uses TRBV10-3 with TRBJ1-1; no definite D call. The CDR3 consists of 15 residues. V gave up 0 bases and J gave up 0 bases, with 8 bases separating them. The germline CDR1 and CDR2 sequences are ENHRY and SYGVKD. The CDR3 protein is CAISESQIMNTEAFF. DNA of the CDR3: TGTGCCATCAGTGAGTCCCAAATCATGAACACTGAAGCTTTCTTT.

A word on this clonotype: A read error may explain this, as a much larger clone is one base away. The chain is built from TRBV7-3 and TRBJ1-1; TRBD1 matches 7 bases. J was trimmed by 6 bases and V by 6 bases; bases with no gene match: 7. The CDR3 has 13 residues. Germline V gene lookup returns CDR1 SGHTA and CDR2 FQGTGA. CDR3 in amino acids: CASRFPGTAEAFF. The CDR3 DNA is TGTGCCAGCAGGTTTCCCGGGACAGCTGAAGCTTTCTTT.